This T cell receptor (beta chain) comes out of a study of Ad26.COV2.S vaccination and SARS-CoV-2 variants. As concerns this clone: Its antigen remains unknown.

Study-level findings and limits: Substantial breadth was reported for post-vaccination spike-specific CD8+ and CD4+ T cells.

Documented treatment: some 19 received Ad26.COV2.S at low or high dose, single or two shots; about 5 received placebo; per-sample allocation not given. Sampling occurred on day 63 after the first vaccine or placebo injection. Per the germline V gene, CDR1 is SQVTM and CDR2 is ANQGSEA. This CDR3 region has 15 residues. V was pared by 1 base and J by 5 bases, with 15 bases between. Some clones are missing from TCRdb's copy, which holds only in-frame ones; the method was immunoSEQ multiplex PCR. This table holds roughly 680,000 clones, 80% to 90% found once. The TCR originated in a person aged 18 to 59 who received the Ad26.COV2.S COVID-19 vaccine or a placebo. The chain carries TRBV29-1 and TRBJ2-1, with TRBD2 as a possible D gene (5 bases). The input for sequencing was peripheral blood, taken in a trial of Ad26.COV2.S vaccine versus placebo. CDR3 protein: CSVEAWGPRDNEQFF. The CDR3 DNA sequence: TGCAGCGTTGAAGCATGGGGTCCGAGGGACAATGAGCAGTTCTTC.